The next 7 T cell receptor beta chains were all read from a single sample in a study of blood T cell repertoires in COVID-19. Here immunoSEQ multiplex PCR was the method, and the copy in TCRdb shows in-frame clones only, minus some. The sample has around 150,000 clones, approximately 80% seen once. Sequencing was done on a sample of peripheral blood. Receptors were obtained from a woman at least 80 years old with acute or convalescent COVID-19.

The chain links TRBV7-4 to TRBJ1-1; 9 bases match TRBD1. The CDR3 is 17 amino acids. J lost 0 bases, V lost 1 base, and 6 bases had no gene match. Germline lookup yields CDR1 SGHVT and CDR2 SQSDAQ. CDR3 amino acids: CASSLVGQGIMNTEAFF. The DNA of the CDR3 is TGTGCCAGCAGCTTAGTTGGACAGGGGATCATGAACACTGAAGCTTTCTTT.

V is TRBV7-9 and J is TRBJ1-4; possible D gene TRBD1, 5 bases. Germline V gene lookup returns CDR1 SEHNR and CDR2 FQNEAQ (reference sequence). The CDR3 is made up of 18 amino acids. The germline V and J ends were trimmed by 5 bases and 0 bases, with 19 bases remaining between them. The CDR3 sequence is CASSDFVRGSSTNEKLFF. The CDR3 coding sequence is TGTGCCAGCAGCGATTTCGTTCGGGGGAGTTCAACTAATGAAAAACTGTTTTTT.

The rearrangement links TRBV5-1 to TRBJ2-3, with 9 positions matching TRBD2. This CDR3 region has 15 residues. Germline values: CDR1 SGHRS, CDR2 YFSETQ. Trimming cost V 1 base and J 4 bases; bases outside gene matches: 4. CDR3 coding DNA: TGCGCCAGCAGCTTGATTAGCGGGAGTGCAGATACGCAGTATTTT. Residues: CASSLISGSADTQYF.

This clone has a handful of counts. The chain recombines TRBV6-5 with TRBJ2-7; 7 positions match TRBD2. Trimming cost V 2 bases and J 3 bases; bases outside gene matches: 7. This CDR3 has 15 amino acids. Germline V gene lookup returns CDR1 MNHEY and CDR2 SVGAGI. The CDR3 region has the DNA TGTGCCAGCAGTTACGGCGGACTAGGTCGCTACGAGCAGTACTTC. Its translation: CASSYGGLGRYEQYF.

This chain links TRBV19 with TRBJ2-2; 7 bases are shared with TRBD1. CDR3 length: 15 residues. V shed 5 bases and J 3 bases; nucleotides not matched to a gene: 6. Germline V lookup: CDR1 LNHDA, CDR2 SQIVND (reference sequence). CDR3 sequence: CASSPTGKYTGELFF. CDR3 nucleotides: TGTGCCAGTAGTCCGACAGGGAAATACACCGGGGAGCTGTTTTTT.

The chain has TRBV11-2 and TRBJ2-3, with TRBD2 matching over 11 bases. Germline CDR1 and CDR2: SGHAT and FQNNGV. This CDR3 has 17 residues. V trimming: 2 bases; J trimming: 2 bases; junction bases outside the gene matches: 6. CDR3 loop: CASSLILAGGATDTQYF. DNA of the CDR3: TGTGCCAGCAGCTTAATTTTAGCGGGGGGGGCCACAGATACGCAGTATTTT.

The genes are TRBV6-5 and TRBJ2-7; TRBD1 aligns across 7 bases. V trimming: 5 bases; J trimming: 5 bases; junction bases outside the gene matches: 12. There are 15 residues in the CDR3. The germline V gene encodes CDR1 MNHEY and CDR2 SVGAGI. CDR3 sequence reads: CASSPRTGGLDEQYF. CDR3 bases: TGTGCCAGCAGTCCCCGGACAGGCGGTCTAGACGAGCAGTACTTC.